The next 32 T cell receptor beta chains were all read from a single sample in a study of T cells after yellow fever vaccination. TCRdb ran MiXCR on the 5' RACE reads and lists one entry per CDR3 protein. The table includes a few hundred thousand distinct CDR3 sequences, around 9.3% detected once. The input for sequencing was CD4+ T cells sorted from PBMCs, taken 5 days after the yellow fever booster vaccination. The receptors here all came from a man between 18 and 29 years old who received the YFV17D yellow fever vaccine.

The rearrangement uses TRBV9 and TRBJ1-2, with D unresolved. CDR1 and CDR2 (germline): SGDLS, YYNGEE. Trimming removed 3 bases from V and 3 bases from J, with 9 bases in between. This CDR3 is built from 13 residues. CDR3 amino acids: CASSAGRDYGYTF. CDR3 bases: TGTGCCAGCAGCGCCGGACGGGACTATGGCTACACCTTC.

This clonotype was counted a few times. This chain links TRBV18 with TRBJ2-7, with 7 positions matching TRBD1. The CDR3 is 13 residues long. Germline values: CDR1 KGHSH, CDR2 LQKENI. Germline trimming cut 6 bases from V and 5 bases from J; bases unmatched to any gene: 7. DNA of the CDR3: TGTGCCAGCTCCCACGACAGGGATAACGAGCAGTACGTC. This codes for CASSHDRDNEQYV.

V and J are TRBV5-1 and TRBJ1-6; 11 bases align to TRBD1. Germline values: CDR1 SGHRS, CDR2 YFSETQ. The V gene end was trimmed by 0 bases and the J gene end by 6 bases; junction bases not matched to a gene: 2. The CDR3 extends over 16 amino acids. CDR3 protein: CASSLGTGGANSPLHF. For the CDR3, the DNA is TGCGCCAGCAGCTTGGGGACAGGGGGCGCTAATTCACCCCTCCACTTT.

The V gene is TRBV20-1, the J gene TRBJ2-2; 8 nucleotides agree with TRBD1. V was pared by 6 bases and J by 4 bases, with 7 bases of the junction left unmatched. In germline, CDR1 is DFQATT, CDR2 SNEGSKA (reference sequence). The CDR3 spans 14 residues. CDR3 in DNA: TGCAGTGCCGTGCAGGGGGCAGGCACCGGGGAGCTGTTTTTT. Translating gives CSAVQGAGTGELFF.

This clonotype has only a few counts. The gene calls are TRBV5-1 and TRBJ2-3; 7 positions agree with TRBD2. The CDR3 spans 18 residues. CDR1 is SGHRS and CDR2 is YFSETQ in the germline V gene. Trimming at V came to 1 base and at J to 0 bases, leaving 11 bases not matched to a gene. CDR3 sequence (DNA): TGCGCCAGCAGCTTGTGGGCTAGCGGTCTTATTAGCACAGATACGCAGTATTTT. This codes for CASSLWASGLISTDTQYF.

The V gene is TRBV28, the J gene TRBJ2-4; no reliable D call. Trimming shortened V by 3 bases and J by 6 bases, and 6 bases separated the two germline ends. The germline V gene encodes CDR1 MDHEN and CDR2 SYDVKM. The CDR3 spans 12 residues. CDR3 amino acids: CASSFMRNIQYF. Written as DNA, the CDR3 is TGTGCCAGCAGTTTCATGCGAAACATTCAGTACTTC.

The CDR3 coding sequence is TGTGCCAGCAGCCAGGCTTCGGGGCCCTACGAGCAGTACTTC. As protein: CASSQASGPYEQYF. The chain uses TRBV5-4 and TRBJ2-7; the D call may be TRBD1 or TRBD2 (5 bases each). Germline V gene data show CDR1 as SGHNT and CDR2 as YYREEE (reference sequence). This CDR3 comprises 14 residues. V was trimmed by 4 bases and J by 2 bases, leaving 13 bases between them.

The chain couples TRBV10-3 to TRBJ2-5, with TRBD2 matching 9 bases. This CDR3 region has 15 residues. V lost 4 bases and J lost 5; bases outside the gene matches: 8. CDR1 ENHRY and CDR2 SYGVKD come from the germline V gene. CDR3 sequence: CAISAGGGAGETQYF. CDR3 bases: TGTGCCATCAGTGCAGGCGGGGGGGCCGGGGAGACCCAGTACTTC.

In its sample, this clonotype was seen a few times. V and J are TRBV3-1 and TRBJ2-5; D is possibly TRBD1 or TRBD2 (5 bases each). The germline gives CDR1 LGHDT, CDR2 YNNKEL (reference sequence). V was shortened by 7 bases and J by 5 bases, with 14 bases between the two germline ends. The CDR3 has 13 residues. Here the CDR3 reads CASKVGGQETQYF. For the CDR3, the DNA is TGTGCCAGCAAGGTTGGGGGTCAGGAGACCCAGTACTTC.

V is TRBV29-1 and J is TRBJ2-3; 7 nucleotides line up with TRBD2. With 4 bases clipped from V and 0 bases from J, the junction kept 4 bases outside the gene matches. The CDR3 consists of 14 residues. CDR1 is SQVTM, CDR2 ANQGSEA, per germline. The CDR3 spells CSVGLAASTDTQYF. Here the CDR3 DNA reads TGCAGCGTTGGTCTAGCGGCTAGCACAGATACGCAGTATTTT.

The chain recombines TRBV6-2 or TRBV6-3 with TRBJ1-2; D may be TRBD1 (6 bases). With 7 bases removed from V and 6 bases from J, the gap between germline ends came to 15 bases. CDR3 size: 13 residues. The V gene's germline CDR1 is MNHEY and CDR2 SVGEGT. In nucleotides, the CDR3 is TGTGCCAGCAAATTAACAGGGACCCATGGCTACACCTTC. Amino acids: CASKLTGTHGYTF.

This clonotype came up many times. This rearrangement joins TRBV5-1 to TRBJ1-1; no firm D call. There are 13 residues in the CDR3. Trimming cost V 0 bases and J 4 bases, with 7 bases left between them. CDR1 is SGHRS, CDR2 YFSETQ, per germline. CDR3 amino acids: CASSLVRGTEAFF. CDR3 nucleotides: TGCGCCAGCAGCTTGGTACGGGGCACTGAAGCTTTCTTT.

This sequence joins TRBV6-6 and TRBJ1-6, with no clear D. CDR3 size: 13 residues. V gave up 10 bases and J gave up 12 bases, with 19 bases separating them. Germline assignment: CDR1 MNHNY and CDR2 SVGAGI (reference sequence). This CDR3 is CATSDGLYLPLHF. Written as DNA, the CDR3 is TGTGCCACCTCGGACGGGCTTTATTTACCCCTCCACTTT.

This clonotype was counted at least ten times. This chain connects TRBV5-5 to TRBJ2-7; TRBD2 agrees at 8 bases. CDR1 is SGHKS and CDR2 is YYEKEE in the germline V gene (reference sequence). With V trimmed by 1 base and J by 2 bases, 14 bases remained unmatched. The CDR3 extends over 18 amino acids. Here the CDR3 reads CASSLSSGGAWGTYEQYV. The CDR3 nucleotides are TGTGCCAGCAGCTTGTCCAGCGGGGGTGCCTGGGGGACCTACGAGCAGTACGTC.

V is TRBV7-9 and J is TRBJ2-7; TRBD2 agrees at 10 bases. Per the germline V gene, CDR1 is SEHNR and CDR2 is FQNEAQ (reference sequence). CDR3 size: 15 residues. After removal of 6 bases from V and 6 bases from J, the junction contained 11 bases not matched to a gene. As DNA, the CDR3 is TGTGCCAGCAGTCCAGCGGGGGGGTACCGTCTCGAGCAGTACTTC. Translating gives CASSPAGGYRLEQYF.

This chain links TRBV21-1 with TRBJ2-7; the tabulated D call, TRBD1, remains unverified against the DNA. TRBV21-1 is given as a pseudogene. The CDR3 has 17 amino acids. The CDR3 here is CASSKAGGTESSYEQYV. Written as DNA, the CDR3 is TGTGCCAGCAGCAAAGCAGGGGGGACAGAGAGCTCCTACGAGCAGTACGTC.

This clonotype was picked up a small number of times. The V gene is TRBV30, the J gene TRBJ2-7; tentatively, D is TRBD1 or TRBD2 (5 bases each). Germline CDR1 is GTSNPN and CDR2 is SVGIG (reference sequence). The germline V and J ends were trimmed by 2 bases and 3 bases, with 14 bases remaining between them. The CDR3 covers 14 residues. The CDR3 nucleotides read TGTGCCTGGAGTAGCAGCGGCCAGGGCTACGAGCAGTACTTC. It is translated as CAWSSSGQGYEQYF.

DNA of the CDR3: TGTGCCAGCAGGAAGGAGAGGGGGGAAGGAAATGAGCAGTTCTTC. Amino acid sequence: CASRKERGEGNEQFF. The chain carries TRBV2 and TRBJ2-1; D may match TRBD1 or TRBD2 (6 bases each). Looked up from germline, CDR1 is SNHLY and CDR2 is FYNNEI. V was shortened by 6 bases and J by 7 bases, with 19 bases between the two germline ends. The CDR3 totals 15 residues.

This clonotype was recorded a few times. The chain links TRBV18 to TRBJ2-1; 9 nucleotides align to TRBD2. Germline V gene lookup returns CDR1 KGHSH and CDR2 LQKENI. The J segment lost 4 bases and the V segment lost 1 base, leaving 5 bases of the junction unmatched. CDR3 length equals 16 residues. CDR3 coding DNA: TGTGCCAGCTCACCACGGGCAAGCGGGGGGTACAATGAGCAGTTCTTC. Residues: CASSPRASGGYNEQFF.

In this sample, this clonotype turned up many times. For the CDR3, the DNA is TGCGCCAGCAGCTTGGTAACCGGGACAGTTGACACCGGGGAGCTGTTTTTT. This translates into CASSLVTGTVDTGELFF. The V and J genes are TRBV5-1 and TRBJ2-2; 7 positions match TRBD1. CDR1 SGHRS and CDR2 YFSETQ come from the germline V gene. After removal of 0 bases from V and 3 bases from J, the junction contained 8 bases not matched to a gene. The CDR3 runs 17 residues.

Only a few counts were recorded for this clonotype. The V and J genes are TRBV7-2 and TRBJ1-2, with D unresolved. Germline loops: CDR1 SGHTA, CDR2 FQGNSA. Trimming shortened V by 7 bases and J by 7 bases, and 16 bases separated the two germline ends. The CDR3 loop spans 13 amino acids. CDR3 residues: CASTLTGVGGYTF. DNA for the CDR3: TGTGCCAGCACCCTTACCGGGGTGGGTGGCTACACCTTC.

The gene calls are TRBV7-8 and TRBJ2-6; D might be TRBD1 (6 bases). This CDR3 comprises 15 residues. V was trimmed by 6 bases and J by 0 bases, leaving 9 bases between them. CDR1 and CDR2 (germline): SGHVS, FQNEAQ. The chain's CDR3 is CASRMTGSGANVLTF. DNA of the CDR3: TGTGCCAGCAGGATGACAGGCTCTGGGGCCAACGTCCTGACTTTC.

The chain uses TRBV5-1 and TRBJ2-3; D may be TRBD2 (6 bases). V shed 4 bases and J shed 0 bases, with 15 bases lying between them. The CDR3 sequence is 16 residues long. CDR1 and CDR2 from the germline V gene are SGHRS and YFSETQ. The CDR3 spells CASSKGLQTSTDTQYF. Written as DNA, the CDR3 is TGCGCCAGCAGCAAGGGACTGCAGACTAGCACAGATACGCAGTATTTT.

This clonotype was counted only a few times. The rearrangement links TRBV9 to TRBJ1-4; D perhaps matches TRBD1 (5 bases). The CDR3 covers 14 residues. V lost 0 bases and J lost 8, with 11 bases in between. The germline CDR1 and CDR2 sequences are SGDLS and YYNGEE. The CDR3 region is CASSVGGLGEKLFF. The DNA of the CDR3 is TGTGCCAGCAGCGTAGGGGGACTCGGCGAAAAACTGTTTTTT.

The sample holds a few counts of this clonotype. The CDR3 is CASSLKWVTGTDTQYF. The DNA for the CDR3 is TGCGCCAGCAGCTTGAAGTGGGTCACAGGGACAGATACGCAGTATTTT. J is TRBJ2-3 and V is TRBV5-1; D may be TRBD1 (6 bases). Germline CDR1 and CDR2: SGHRS and YFSETQ. This CDR3 is 16 amino acids long. V was shortened by 1 base and J by 3 bases, with 15 bases between the two germline ends. Based on the CDR3 plus reference TRBV5-1 and TRBJ2-3, the full variable domain is KAGVTQTPRYLIKTRGQQVTLSCSPISGHRSVSWYQQTPGQGLQFLFEYFSETQRNKGNFPGRFSGRQFSNSRSEMNVSTLELGDSALYLCASSLKWVTGTDTQYFGPGTRLTVL.

The chain has TRBV4-1 and TRBJ1-4, with D uncertain. The CDR3 runs 14 residues. Trimming removed 0 bases from V and 8 bases from J, with 10 bases in between. In germline, CDR1 is MGHRA, CDR2 YSYEKL. CDR3 residues: CASSQEVAREKLFF. DNA of the CDR3: TGCGCCAGCAGCCAAGAGGTCGCCAGAGAAAAACTGTTTTTT.

The rearrangement links TRBV7-2 to TRBJ1-1; TRBD1 is a possible D gene (6 bases). V shed 6 bases and J shed 10 bases, with 27 bases lying between them. This CDR3 has 16 amino acids. The V gene's germline CDR1 is SGHTA and CDR2 FQGNSA. The CDR3 DNA follows: TGTGCCAGCAGTTCCAGAGGGGGGAAAGGGGTTTCAAGAGCTTTCTTT. It codes for CASSSRGGKGVSRAFF. Combining the CDR3 with reference TRBV7-2 and TRBJ1-1 gives the whole variable domain GAGVSQSPSNKVTEKGKDVELRCDPISGHTALYWYRQSLGQGLEFLIYFQGNSAPDKSGLPSDRFSAERTGGSVSTLTIQRTQQEDSAVYLCASSSRGGKGVSRAFFGQGTRLTVV.

This clonotype was seen a few times. The chain links TRBV6-2 or TRBV6-3 to TRBJ2-7; 7 bases fit TRBD1. Germline V gene lookup returns CDR1 MNHEY and CDR2 SVGEGT. V dropped 4 bases and J dropped 5; count of bases not matched to a gene: 2. The CDR3 is 12 amino acids. The CDR3 here is CASSFTGDEQYV. Here the CDR3 DNA reads TGTGCCAGCAGTTTTACAGGGGACGAGCAGTACGTC.

A few counts support this clonotype. CDR3 protein: CASSLGQGVGIQYF. The CDR3, as DNA: TGTGCCAGCAGCTTGGGACAGGGGGTGGGCATTCAGTACTTC. This chain joins TRBV7-2 and TRBJ2-4; 11 bases agree with TRBD1. The CDR3 loop spans 14 amino acids. With V trimmed by 3 bases and J by 9 bases, 4 bases remained unmatched. Germline V gene lookup returns CDR1 SGHTA and CDR2 FQGNSA. Based on the CDR3 plus reference TRBV7-2 and TRBJ2-4, the full variable domain is GAGVSQSPSNKVTEKGKDVELRCDPISGHTALYWYRQSLGQGLEFLIYFQGNSAPDKSGLPSDRFSAERTGGSVSTLTIQRTQQEDSAVYLCASSLGQGVGIQYFGAGTRLSVL.

This clonotype has a handful of counts. The chain is built from TRBV6-6 and TRBJ1-5; no firm D call. The CDR3 runs 14 residues. V lost 6 bases to trimming and J lost 9 bases, with 18 bases between them. Germline CDR1 MNHNY, CDR2 SVGAGI (reference sequence). The CDR3 DNA sequence: TGTGCCAGCAGAGGGAGTCCACCGAGAGGGCCCCAGCATTTT. It codes for CASRGSPPRGPQHF.

This clonotype occurred a few times. The CDR3 is CASSPWGVTGQETQYF. As DNA, the CDR3 is TGTGCCAGCAGCCCATGGGGTGTTACAGGACAAGAGACCCAGTACTTC. V and J are TRBV5-6 and TRBJ2-5; TRBD1 might be the D (5 bases). Trimming took off 4 bases at V and 2 bases at J, with 18 bases between the two ends. CDR1 is SGHDT, CDR2 YYEEEE, per germline. The CDR3 runs to 16 residues.

The chain combines TRBV30 with TRBJ2-4; perhaps D is TRBD1 or TRBD2 (5 bases each). CDR3 length: 14 amino acids. Germline CDR1 reads GTSNPN; CDR2 reads SVGIG (reference sequence). V gave up 0 bases and J gave up 8 bases, with 14 bases separating them. CDR3 sequence (DNA): TGTGCCTGGAGTGTACAGGCAGGGACGTACATTCAGTACTTC. Translating gives CAWSVQAGTYIQYF.